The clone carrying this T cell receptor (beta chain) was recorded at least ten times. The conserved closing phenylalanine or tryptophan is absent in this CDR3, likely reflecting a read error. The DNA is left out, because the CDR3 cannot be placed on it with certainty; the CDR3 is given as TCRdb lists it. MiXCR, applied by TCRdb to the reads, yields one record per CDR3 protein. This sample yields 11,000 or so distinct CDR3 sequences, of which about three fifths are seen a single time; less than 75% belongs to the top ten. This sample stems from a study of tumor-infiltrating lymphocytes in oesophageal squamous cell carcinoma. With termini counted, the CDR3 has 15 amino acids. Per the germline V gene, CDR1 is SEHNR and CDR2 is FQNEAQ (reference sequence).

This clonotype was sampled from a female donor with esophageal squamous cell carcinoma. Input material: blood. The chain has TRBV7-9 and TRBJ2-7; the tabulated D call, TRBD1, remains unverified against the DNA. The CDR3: CASGQGGNYGYTFGS.